The present T cell receptor (beta chain) was sequenced within a study of monozygotic twins with cystic fibrosis. Study-level background: Libraries were built from approximately 3 micrograms of fragmented DNA using approximately 16 PCR cycles. Study results and limitations: Monozygotic CF twin pairs shared significantly more nucleotide-identical clonotypes than unrelated CF individuals did. Clonality was generally low (median approximately 0.0095), higher in the most severe patients. J usage was most co-twin-similar in 8 of 16 pairs, V in 13.

CDR3 size: 13 residues. V lost 4 bases and J 4 bases, leaving 8 bases between the germline ends. The V gene's germline CDR1 is MNHEY and CDR2 SMNVEV (reference sequence). Libraries were prepared by immunoSEQ multiplex PCR; TCRdb keeps only in-frame clonotypes and omits some of them. Of approximately 10,000 clones in the sample, roughly 85% are singletons; the top ten hold around 0.5%. This clone has a handful of counts. The target antigen is unknown. The TCR sequence derives from a man aged 18 to 30 with cystic fibrosis. What was sequenced was blood. This chain uses TRBV27 with TRBJ2-1; D possibly corresponds to TRBD2 (6 bases). CDR3 coding DNA: TGTGCCAGCAGTTGGGACTTATACAATGAGCAGTTCTTC. Its protein is CASSWDLYNEQFF.